The clone carrying this T cell receptor beta chain was seen a handful of times. Across 20 to 25 US areas, participants ranged in age from roughly 18 to 95 years. The study counted Cohort 3 donors as recovered given two negative PCRs, clearance, or symptom resolution. This entry is derived from a study of blood T cell repertoires in COVID-19. Study-wide context: Spain, Italy and the United States supplied samples that represented acute and convalescent COVID-19.

The CDR3 sequence is 14 residues long. With V trimmed by 3 bases and J by 7 bases, 3 bases remained unmatched. The germline gives CDR1 KGHSH, CDR2 LQKENI. Clones were sequenced by immunoSEQ multiplex PCR, and TCRdb holds only the in-frame ones, with some missing. The sample lists 150,000 to 200,000 clones; 84% were seen once. This clonotype was obtained from a woman between 50 and 59 years old who had recovered from COVID-19. The sample was PBMCs or T cells enriched from blood (not recorded which). The chain carries TRBV18 and TRBJ2-1; 10 nucleotides line up with TRBD1. The CDR3 bases are TGTGCCAGCTCACCGGCGGGACAGGGGAATGAGCAGTTCTTC. Translation gives CASSPAGQGNEQFF.